The source of this T cell receptor beta chain is a study of blood T cell repertoires in COVID-19. TCRdb's table, derived via immunoSEQ multiplex PCR, lists solely in-frame clones and lacks some. This table has about 300,000 clones, about 91% appearing once. After removal of 5 bases from V and 10 bases from J, the junction contained 7 bases not matched to a gene. This CDR3 is 12 amino acids long. Germline V CDR1 and CDR2: LNHNV, YYDKDF (reference sequence). The sample taken for sequencing was peripheral blood. The chain carries TRBV15 and TRBJ2-7; TRBD1 agrees at 8 bases. The receptor was isolated from a woman in her twenties or thirties with COVID-19, enrolled during active disease. CDR3 loop: CATSRDRLVQYF. As DNA, the CDR3 is TGTGCCACCAGCCGGGACAGGCTGGTACAGTACTTC.